The clone carrying this T cell receptor (beta chain) has just a few counts. Its specificity is unknown. TCRdb passed the 5' RACE reads through MiXCR, listing each CDR3 protein once. The sample holds some 310,000 distinct CDR3 sequences, 20% to 25% seen once. The data are from a study of T-cell memory formation after mild COVID-19. Study as a whole: Clusters were largely donor specific. Study-wide results and caveats: CD4/CD8 balance characterized clones contracting day 15 to 85, and CD4+ skew characterized later expanders.

From germline, CDR1 is LNHNV and CDR2 YYDKDF (reference sequence). The CDR3 covers 16 residues. V dropped 0 bases and J dropped 7; count of bases not matched to a gene: 5. The specimen sequenced was PBMCs or a T cell subset sorted from them (not recorded which). The chain carries TRBV15 and TRBJ2-3; TRBD2 aligns across 12 bases. This TCR was recovered from a man younger than 30 who had mild COVID-19 (a few samples of this study predate the infection). Cell type and time point are not known. The CDR3 loop reads CATSRDASGGGHTQYF. The CDR3 DNA reads as TGTGCCACCAGCAGAGATGCTAGCGGGGGGGGCCATACGCAGTATTTT.